This T cell receptor (beta chain) was sequenced during a study of CD8 T cells in Susac syndrome. Germline V CDR1 and CDR2: SNHLY, FYNNEI. V was pared by 7 bases and J by 0 bases, with 9 bases between. The CDR3 extends over 13 amino acids. Random hexamers were used to reverse transcribe the RNA input (about 0.5 to 1 ug). TCRdb reprocessed the immunoSEQ multiplex PCR reads via MiXCR and lists one record per CDR3 protein. The sample consists of under 150,000 distinct CDR3 sequences, around 94% of them appearing once. The chain combines TRBV2 with TRBJ1-2; D remains unclear. The clonotype comes from a human donor with multiple sclerosis. What was sequenced was CD4+ T cells from PBMCs. CDR3 sequence reads: CASTSWPNYGYTF. The CDR3 nucleotides are TGTGCCAGCACCTCCTGGCCTAACTATGGCTACACCTTC.